This is a list of T cell receptor beta chains from one sample in a study of T cell responses to AZD1222 COVID-19 vaccine. Using immunoSEQ multiplex PCR, the repertoire was profiled, and TCRdb retains in-frame clones only, with some absent. Of 120,000 to 150,000 clones in the sample, roughly nine tenths were seen once. This specimen was peripheral blood, taken 28 days after the second AZD1222 dose. These receptor sequences come from an adult who received the AZD1222 COVID-19 vaccine. The CDR3 runs from the conserved cysteine through the conserved F or W. D genes are given only for firm matches. Size values are once, few and many counts, or a class for expanded clones, and some rows have none.

v_call: TRBV7-2
clone_size: NA
d_call: TRBD2
j_call: TRBJ2-7
cdr3_nt: TGTGCCAGCAGCTCCCTCCCCGTTAGCGGGAGGCCCACCTACGAGCAGTACTTC
cdr3_aa: CASSSLPVSGRPTYEQYF

v_call: TRBV12-3/TRBV12-4
clone_size: NA
d_call: TRBD2
j_call: TRBJ2-1
cdr3_nt: TGTGCCAGCAGTTTAGCGGGAGGGAATGAGCAGTTCTTC
cdr3_aa: CASSLAGGNEQFF

v_call: TRBV14
clone_size: NA
d_call: TRBD1
j_call: TRBJ2-6
cdr3_nt: TGTGCCAGCAGCGAGAACTACCGGGACAGCCTTTCTGGGGCCAACGTCCTGACTTTC
cdr3_aa: CASSENYRDSLSGANVLTF

v_call: TRBV4-1
clone_size: NA
d_call: TRBD2
j_call: TRBJ2-1
cdr3_nt: TGCGCCAGCAGCCAAGCGCCGATTAGCGGGGGGGTTACAAATGAGCAGTTCTTC
cdr3_aa: CASSQAPISGGVTNEQFF

v_call: TRBV18
clone_size: NA
d_call: NA
j_call: TRBJ1-6
cdr3_nt: TGTGCCAGCTCACCGGCGGCAAGTACAGTTAATTCACCCCTCCACTTT
cdr3_aa: CASSPAASTVNSPLHF

v_call: TRBV5-1
clone_size: NA
d_call: NA
j_call: TRBJ2-2
cdr3_nt: TGCGCCAGCAGCGGGACCGGGTTGTCAGGCACCGGGGAGCTGTTTTTT
cdr3_aa: CASSGTGLSGTGELFF

v_call: TRBV7-2
clone_size: NA
d_call: NA
j_call: TRBJ1-2
cdr3_nt: TGTGCCAGCAGCTACCTGACAGCTAACTATGGCTACACCTTC
cdr3_aa: CASSYLTANYGYTF

v_call: TRBV29-1
clone_size: NA
d_call: TRBD1
j_call: TRBJ1-1
cdr3_nt: TGCAGTCATGGGACAGCTGATTTAGCTGAAGCTTTCTTT
cdr3_aa: CSHGTADLAEAFF

v_call: TRBV7-9
clone_size: NA
d_call: NA
j_call: TRBJ1-5
cdr3_nt: TGTGCCAGCAGCTTAGGGGATCAGCCCCAGCATTTT
cdr3_aa: CASSLGDQPQHF

v_call: TRBV2
clone_size: NA
d_call: NA
j_call: TRBJ1-1
cdr3_nt: TGTGCCAGCATGGCGGACTCGAACACTGAAGCTTTCTTT
cdr3_aa: CASMADSNTEAFF

v_call: TRBV18
clone_size: NA
d_call: NA
j_call: TRBJ2-3
cdr3_nt: TGTGCCAGCCGGACTAGCACAGATACGCAGTATTTT
cdr3_aa: CASRTSTDTQYF

v_call: TRBV12-2
clone_size: NA
d_call: NA
j_call: TRBJ1-1
cdr3_nt: TGTGCAAGTCGCCTGCGGGCCTTGAACACTGAAGCTTTCTTT
cdr3_aa: CASRLRALNTEAFF

v_call: TRBV7-2
clone_size: NA
d_call: TRBD1
j_call: TRBJ2-6
cdr3_nt: TGTGCCAGCAGCTTAGTACACAGGGGATCTGGGGCCAACGTCCTGACTTTC
cdr3_aa: CASSLVHRGSGANVLTF

v_call: TRBV4-2
clone_size: NA
d_call: TRBD2
j_call: TRBJ2-1
cdr3_nt: TGTGCCAGCAGCCAAGCCCTAGCGGACAATGAGCAGTTCTTC
cdr3_aa: CASSQALADNEQFF

v_call: TRBV3-1/TRBV3-2
clone_size: NA
d_call: NA
j_call: TRBJ1-2
cdr3_nt: TGTGCCAGCAGCCCAAGAATGGGGGTAATCTATGGCTACACCTTC
cdr3_aa: CASSPRMGVIYGYTF

v_call: TRBV20-1
clone_size: NA
d_call: NA
j_call: TRBJ1-1
cdr3_nt: TGCAGTGCAGTACGAACTGAAGCTTTCTTT
cdr3_aa: CSAVRTEAFF

v_call: TRBV5-1
clone_size: NA
d_call: TRBD1
j_call: TRBJ2-1
cdr3_nt: TGCGCCAGCAGCTGGGACAGGGTGCGGAATGAGCAGTTCTTC
cdr3_aa: CASSWDRVRNEQFF

v_call: TRBV29-1
clone_size: NA
d_call: TRBD1
j_call: TRBJ2-5
cdr3_nt: TGCAGCGCACAAAAGACAGGGGATTACCAAGAGACCCAGTACTTC
cdr3_aa: CSAQKTGDYQETQYF

v_call: TRBV5-1
clone_size: NA
d_call: NA
j_call: TRBJ1-3
cdr3_nt: TGCGCCAGCAGCTTGGCGGGGGGGCAAGGAAACACCATATATTTT
cdr3_aa: CASSLAGGQGNTIYF

v_call: TRBV6-5
clone_size: NA
d_call: TRBD1
j_call: TRBJ1-2
cdr3_nt: TGTGCCAGCAGGACTGGACAGGGTGGCTACACCTTC
cdr3_aa: CASRTGQGGYTF

v_call: TRBV19
clone_size: NA
d_call: NA
j_call: TRBJ1-2
cdr3_nt: TGTGCCAGTAGTATAGAGGGGTTGCGGAGCTATGGCTACACCTTC
cdr3_aa: CASSIEGLRSYGYTF

v_call: TRBV29-1
clone_size: once
d_call: NA
j_call: TRBJ2-1
cdr3_nt: TGCAGCGTTGAGAGCTTAGGATTCATGGCGGAGTACAATGAGCAGTTCTTC
cdr3_aa: CSVESLGFMAEYNEQFF

v_call: TRBV7-8
clone_size: NA
d_call: TRBD1
j_call: TRBJ1-6
cdr3_nt: TGTGCCAGCAGCCAGAACCGGGACAGGGTATCACCCCTCCACTTT
cdr3_aa: CASSQNRDRVSPLHF

v_call: TRBV9
clone_size: NA
d_call: NA
j_call: TRBJ1-1
cdr3_nt: TGTGCCAGCAGCGTAGGGACAGATGCGAACACTGAAGCTTTCTTT
cdr3_aa: CASSVGTDANTEAFF

v_call: TRBV11-1
clone_size: NA
d_call: NA
j_call: TRBJ1-1
cdr3_nt: TGTGCCAGCAGGGAGGCGAACACTGAAGCTTTCTTT
cdr3_aa: CASREANTEAFF

v_call: TRBV3-1/TRBV3-2
clone_size: NA
d_call: TRBD2
j_call: TRBJ2-3
cdr3_nt: TGTGCCAGCAGCCGTCGCGGGGGGCTGGGAAATACGCAGTATTTT
cdr3_aa: CASSRRGGLGNTQYF

v_call: TRBV19
clone_size: NA
d_call: NA
j_call: TRBJ1-5
cdr3_nt: TGTGCCAGTAGTATTGAGCGGGGGAGCAATCAGCCCCAGCATTTT
cdr3_aa: CASSIERGSNQPQHF

v_call: TRBV2
clone_size: NA
d_call: NA
j_call: TRBJ2-7
cdr3_nt: TGTGCCAGCCGGGGGTCTAGCGTAACCTACGAGCAGTACTTC
cdr3_aa: CASRGSSVTYEQYF

v_call: TRBV6-6
clone_size: NA
d_call: NA
j_call: TRBJ2-5
cdr3_nt: TGTGCCAGCAGTTACTCCCGGGCCCGGACAGAGACCCAGTACTTC
cdr3_aa: CASSYSRARTETQYF

v_call: TRBV19
clone_size: few
d_call: NA
j_call: TRBJ2-5
cdr3_nt: TGTGCCAGTAGTATTCTGGAAGGAGGGACCCAGTACTTC
cdr3_aa: CASSILEGGTQYF

v_call: TRBV6-5
clone_size: NA
d_call: NA
j_call: TRBJ2-3
cdr3_nt: TGTGCCAGCAGCACCGGTTTTGTAGATACGCAGTATTTT
cdr3_aa: CASSTGFVDTQYF